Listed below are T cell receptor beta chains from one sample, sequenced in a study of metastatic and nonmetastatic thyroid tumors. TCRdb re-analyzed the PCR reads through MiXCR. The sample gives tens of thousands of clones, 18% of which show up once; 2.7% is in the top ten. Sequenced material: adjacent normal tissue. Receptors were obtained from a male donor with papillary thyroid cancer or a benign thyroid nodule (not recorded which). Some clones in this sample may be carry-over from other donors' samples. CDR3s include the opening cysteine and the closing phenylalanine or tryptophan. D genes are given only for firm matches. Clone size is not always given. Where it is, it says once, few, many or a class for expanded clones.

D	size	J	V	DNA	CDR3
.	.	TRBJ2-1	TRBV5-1	TGCGCCAGCAGCCCGGTGGGTACCTACGCCTCCTACAATGAGCAGTTCTTC	CASSPVGTYASYNEQFF
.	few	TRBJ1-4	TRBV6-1	TGTGCCAGCAGGGGCGGGCAGGGAGGAGAAAAACTGTTTTTT	CASRGGQGGEKLFF
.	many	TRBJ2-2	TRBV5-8	TGTGCCAGCAAGGACGCAATTAGGACCGGGGAGCTGTTTTTT	CASKDAIRTGELFF
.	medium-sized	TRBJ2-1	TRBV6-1	TGTGCCAGCATCACCCACAGGGATGAGCAGTTCTTC	CASITHRDEQFF
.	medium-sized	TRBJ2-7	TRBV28	TGTGCCAGCAGTTTAGGGGGAGTAACCTACGAGCAGTACTTC	CASSLGGVTYEQYF
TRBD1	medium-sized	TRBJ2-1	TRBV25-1	TGTGCCAGCAGGAGACAGGGGGCCTACAATGAGCAGTTCTTC	CASRRQGAYNEQFF
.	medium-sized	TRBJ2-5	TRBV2	TGTGCCAGCAGATCCTTAGGGTCCCCGACCCAGTACTTC	CASRSLGSPTQYF
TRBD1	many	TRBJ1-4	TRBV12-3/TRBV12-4	TGTGCCAGCAGTGACCCGGACAGGGGAACGGCTGAAAAACTGTTTTTT	CASSDPDRGTAEKLFF
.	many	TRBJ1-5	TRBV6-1	TGTGCCAGCAGCCGATACAGGCTGACGGGCAATCAGCCCCAGCATTTT	CASSRYRLTGNQPQHF
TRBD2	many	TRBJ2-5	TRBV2	TGTGCCAGCAGCGCGTCAGCGGGAGGAAAAGAGACCCAGTACTTC	CASSASAGGKETQYF
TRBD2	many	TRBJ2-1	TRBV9	TGTGCCAGCAGCGCTACTAGCGGGGGGGGTAATGAGCAGTTCTTC	CASSATSGGGNEQFF
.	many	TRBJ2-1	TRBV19	TGTGCCAGTAGTATAGGAGGTGGGTTCACCAATGAGCAGTTCTTC	CASSIGGGFTNEQFF
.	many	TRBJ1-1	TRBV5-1	TGCGCCAGCAGCTTGACTGACACTGAAGCTTTCTTT	CASSLTDTEAFF
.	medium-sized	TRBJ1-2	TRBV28	TGTGCCAGCAGACCCCCGGGGGGGGACTATGGCTACACCTTC	CASRPPGGDYGYTF
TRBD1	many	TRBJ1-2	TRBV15	TGTGCCACCAGCAGGCATACCGGGACAGGAAAAAAGGATAACTATGGCTACACCTTC	CATSRHTGTGKKDNYGYTF
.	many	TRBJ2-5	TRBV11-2	TGTGCCAGCAGCCACCGCGGGGTAGAAGAGACCCAGTACTTC	CASSHRGVEETQYF
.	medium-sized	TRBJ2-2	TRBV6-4	TGTGCCAGCAGATATTCGGCCACCGGGGAGCTGTTTTTT	CASRYSATGELFF
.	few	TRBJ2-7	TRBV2	TGTGCCAGGAGGGACGTATGGGATAAAGGCGGTTACGAGCAGTACTTC	CARRDVWDKGGYEQYF
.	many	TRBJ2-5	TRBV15	TGTGCCACTAGCAGAGGAGGAACCCGTACTCGAGAGACCCAGTACTTC	CATSRGGTRTRETQYF
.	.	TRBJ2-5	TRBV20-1	TGCAGTGCTATTCGTGGGGACGCTACGTCCGCAGATACCCAGTACTTC	CSAIRGDATSADTQYF
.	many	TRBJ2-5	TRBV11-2	TGTGCCAGCAGCAGACAGCCGGAGACCCAGTACTTC	CASSRQPETQYF
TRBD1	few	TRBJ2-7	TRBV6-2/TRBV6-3	TGTGCCAGCAGTTTGGGCCGTCGGAAGGGGGCCGGTTACGAGCAGTACTTC	CASSLGRRKGAGYEQYF
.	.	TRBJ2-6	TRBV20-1	TGCAGTGCTAGCGCAAACCCAGGTGTCTCTGGGGCCAACGTCCTGACTTTC	CSASANPGVSGANVLTF
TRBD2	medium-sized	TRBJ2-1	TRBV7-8	TGTGCCAGCAGCTTATTTAAATTGTGGGGGGGCAATGAGCAGTTCTTC	CASSLFKLWGGNEQFF
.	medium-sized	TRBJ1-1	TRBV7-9	TGTGCCAGCAGCTTAGGGTCGAGGGCCCCATTGAACACTGAAGCTTTCTTT	CASSLGSRAPLNTEAFF
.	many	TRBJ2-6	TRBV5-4	TGTGCCAGCAGCTGGGACGGCCTGAGAGGGGCCAACGTCCTGACTTTC	CASSWDGLRGANVLTF
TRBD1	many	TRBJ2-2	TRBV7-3	TGTGCCAGCAGCACTAGGGGACAGGCCCCCGGGGAGCTGTTTTTT	CASSTRGQAPGELFF
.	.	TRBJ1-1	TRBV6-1	TGTGCCAGCGGCCCACGGGTGACCACTGAAGCTTTCTTT	CASGPRVTTEAFF
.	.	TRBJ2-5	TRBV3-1	TGTGCCAGCAGCCAAGAGGCCCGGGGTTACCAAGAGACCCAGTACTTC	CASSQEARGYQETQYF
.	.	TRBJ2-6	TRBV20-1	TGCAGTGCCATTAACTCTGGGGCCAACGTCCTGACTTTC	CSAINSGANVLTF
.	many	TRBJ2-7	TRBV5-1	TGCGCCAGCAGCACAGCAGGATACGAGCAGTACTTC	CASSTAGYEQYF
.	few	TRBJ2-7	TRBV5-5	TGTGCCAGCAGCTTGGAGTTAGCTGGGGTTCGGGAGGAGCAGTACTTC	CASSLELAGVREEQYF
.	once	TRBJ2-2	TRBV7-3	.	CASSLVGRGSGEPFF
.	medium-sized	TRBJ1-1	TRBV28	TGTGCCAGCAGTTCGGTCAACACTGAAGCTTTCTTT	CASSSVNTEAFF
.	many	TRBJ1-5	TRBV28	TGTGCCAGCAGTTTCCTAGGGAGTGGCAGCAATCAGCCCCAGCATTTT	CASSFLGSGSNQPQHF
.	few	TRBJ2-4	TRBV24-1	TGTGCCACAAGTGACCCGGACGCCCCTGAGCAGTTATTC	CATSDPDAPEQLF
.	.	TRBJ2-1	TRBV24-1	TGTGCCACCAGTGAGCACAGTGGGAGCTCCTACGATGAGCAGTTCTTC	CATSEHSGSSYDEQFF
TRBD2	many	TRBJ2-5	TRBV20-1	TGCAGTGCTAGATTGAGACTAGCGGGAGTAGAGACCCAGTACTTC	CSARLRLAGVETQYF
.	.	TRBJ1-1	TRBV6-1	TGTGCCAGCTGGCCACAGGGAGACATGAACACTGAAGCTTTCTTT	CASWPQGDMNTEAFF
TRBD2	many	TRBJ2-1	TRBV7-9	TGTGCCAGCAGCTTAGCGGAGCTAGCGGGAGGACCCTACAATGAGCAGTTCTTC	CASSLAELAGGPYNEQFF